The rows below give T cell receptor beta chains drawn from one sample of a study of blood T cell repertoires in COVID-19. Profiled with immunoSEQ multiplex PCR; TCRdb holds only in-frame clones, not every one. The data show 100,000 or so clones, approximately 86% seen once. Sequenced material: peripheral blood. These receptors were obtained from a man in his 70s with active or convalescent COVID-19. CDR3s include the opening cysteine and the closing phenylalanine or tryptophan. Each record gives: D gene, J gene, clone size, V gene, CDR3 protein. D genes are given only for firm matches. Some rows have no size entry. The others give once, few or many, or a class for an expanded clone.

d_gene: TRBD1
j_gene: TRBJ2-5
abundance: .
v_gene: TRBV5-1
CDR3aa: CASSRDSGQETQYF

d_gene: .
j_gene: TRBJ1-3
abundance: .
v_gene: TRBV20-1
CDR3aa: CSASMDTGNTIYF

d_gene: TRBD2
j_gene: TRBJ2-2
abundance: .
v_gene: TRBV29-1
CDR3aa: CSVHGGTNTGELFF

d_gene: TRBD1
j_gene: TRBJ2-1
abundance: once
v_gene: TRBV18
CDR3aa: CASSPATGAGDNEQFF

d_gene: .
j_gene: TRBJ2-1
abundance: .
v_gene: TRBV21-1
CDR3aa: CASSKVGAYNEQFF

d_gene: TRBD2
j_gene: TRBJ2-3
abundance: .
v_gene: TRBV11-2
CDR3aa: CASSLDPSSFGRGGTDTQYF

d_gene: TRBD1
j_gene: TRBJ2-7
abundance: .
v_gene: TRBV10-3
CDR3aa: CARDRGEYEQYF

d_gene: TRBD2
j_gene: TRBJ2-7
abundance: .
v_gene: TRBV7-6
CDR3aa: CASSLASASGEYEQYF

d_gene: TRBD2
j_gene: TRBJ2-2
abundance: .
v_gene: TRBV5-5
CDR3aa: CASSLRGAGVNTGELFF

d_gene: TRBD1
j_gene: TRBJ1-3
abundance: .
v_gene: TRBV5-6
CDR3aa: CASRTGAGNTIYF

d_gene: .
j_gene: TRBJ2-1
abundance: .
v_gene: TRBV11-3
CDR3aa: CASSPDSRNEQFF

d_gene: .
j_gene: TRBJ2-1
abundance: .
v_gene: TRBV27
CDR3aa: CASSLSGGPYNEQFF

d_gene: .
j_gene: TRBJ2-1
abundance: .
v_gene: TRBV5-4
CDR3aa: CASSLVGGSYNEQFF

d_gene: TRBD1
j_gene: TRBJ2-5
abundance: .
v_gene: TRBV7-2
CDR3aa: CASSLDPTGQETQYF

d_gene: .
j_gene: TRBJ1-2
abundance: .
v_gene: TRBV12-3/TRBV12-4
CDR3aa: CASSSRFGYTF

d_gene: TRBD2
j_gene: TRBJ2-3
abundance: .
v_gene: TRBV10-3
CDR3aa: CASSSSGGRGTDTQYF

d_gene: TRBD1
j_gene: TRBJ2-2
abundance: .
v_gene: TRBV4-3
CDR3aa: CASSQDRQGATNTGELFF

d_gene: TRBD1
j_gene: TRBJ1-1
abundance: .
v_gene: TRBV12-3/TRBV12-4
CDR3aa: CASSSQGGTEAFF

d_gene: .
j_gene: TRBJ1-1
abundance: .
v_gene: TRBV25-1
CDR3aa: CASSEDSSNTEAFF

d_gene: .
j_gene: TRBJ1-1
abundance: .
v_gene: TRBV7-2
CDR3aa: CASSLPGRTEAFF

d_gene: .
j_gene: TRBJ2-2
abundance: once
v_gene: TRBV24-1
CDR3aa: CATRDKNTGELFF

d_gene: .
j_gene: TRBJ2-7
abundance: once
v_gene: TRBV5-5
CDR3aa: CASSWTGISYEQYF

d_gene: TRBD2
j_gene: TRBJ2-3
abundance: .
v_gene: TRBV12-3/TRBV12-4
CDR3aa: CASRFAGGDTQYF

d_gene: .
j_gene: TRBJ1-3
abundance: .
v_gene: TRBV7-9
CDR3aa: CASSLVGGSGNTIYF

d_gene: .
j_gene: TRBJ1-2
abundance: .
v_gene: TRBV6-6
CDR3aa: CASSYAGAPRVGYTF

d_gene: TRBD1
j_gene: TRBJ2-3
abundance: .
v_gene: TRBV7-2
CDR3aa: CASSLGGQGTSTDTQYF

d_gene: TRBD1
j_gene: TRBJ2-5
abundance: .
v_gene: TRBV18
CDR3aa: CASSPGQQETQYF

d_gene: TRBD1
j_gene: TRBJ1-4
abundance: .
v_gene: TRBV7-9
CDR3aa: CASSFMRDRDFEKLFF

d_gene: .
j_gene: TRBJ2-7
abundance: once
v_gene: TRBV6-5
CDR3aa: CASSYAGTPYEQYF

d_gene: TRBD1
j_gene: TRBJ1-1
abundance: .
v_gene: TRBV5-1
CDR3aa: CASSLWAGGGGTEAFF

d_gene: .
j_gene: TRBJ2-4
abundance: .
v_gene: TRBV5-4
CDR3aa: CASSNRQQAKNIQYF

d_gene: TRBD1
j_gene: TRBJ1-2
abundance: .
v_gene: TRBV5-4
CDR3aa: CASSLRTGARYGYTF

d_gene: .
j_gene: TRBJ1-2
abundance: .
v_gene: TRBV2
CDR3aa: CASSNNYGYTF

d_gene: .
j_gene: TRBJ2-7
abundance: .
v_gene: TRBV4-2
CDR3aa: CASSPGTGPSIYEQYF

d_gene: .
j_gene: TRBJ2-1
abundance: .
v_gene: TRBV12-2
CDR3aa: CASRGDRGEDHEQFF

d_gene: .
j_gene: TRBJ1-5
abundance: .
v_gene: TRBV6-2/TRBV6-3
CDR3aa: CASSYLRVSNQPQHF

d_gene: TRBD1
j_gene: TRBJ1-1
abundance: .
v_gene: TRBV7-9
CDR3aa: CASSPIPGGTTEAFF

d_gene: .
j_gene: TRBJ1-2
abundance: .
v_gene: TRBV28
CDR3aa: CASSLGSGYTF

d_gene: .
j_gene: TRBJ2-7
abundance: .
v_gene: TRBV27
CDR3aa: CASSRRDTREQYF

d_gene: TRBD1
j_gene: TRBJ2-2
abundance: many
v_gene: TRBV27
CDR3aa: CASRRTGTNTGELFF

d_gene: .
j_gene: TRBJ1-5
abundance: .
v_gene: TRBV3-1/TRBV3-2
CDR3aa: CASSQDVGGRVTQHF

d_gene: .
j_gene: TRBJ1-1
abundance: .
v_gene: TRBV6-5
CDR3aa: CASSYGTGVNTEAFF

d_gene: TRBD1
j_gene: TRBJ2-5
abundance: .
v_gene: TRBV10-3
CDR3aa: CATGDSQETQYF

d_gene: TRBD1
j_gene: TRBJ1-2
abundance: .
v_gene: TRBV7-3
CDR3aa: CASSPTGGSGYGYTF

d_gene: TRBD2
j_gene: TRBJ2-7
abundance: few
v_gene: TRBV6-5
CDR3aa: CASSSRTSGGWGQYF